One and the same sample provided the 20 T cell receptor beta chains below, sequenced in a study of Ad26.COV2.S vaccination and SARS-CoV-2 variants. Some clones are missing from TCRdb's copy, which holds only in-frame ones; the method was immunoSEQ multiplex PCR. The sample consists of some 390,000 clones, roughly 90% of them appearing once. As for treatment: about 20 received Ad26.COV2.S at low or high dose, single or two shots; five or six received placebo; per-sample allocation not given. Day 63 following the first vaccine or placebo injection was when the samples were taken. Sequenced here: peripheral blood, sampled in a trial of Ad26.COV2.S vaccine versus placebo. The receptors were sampled from a person aged 18 to 59 who received the Ad26.COV2.S COVID-19 vaccine or a placebo.

This chain links TRBV7-9 with TRBJ1-3; weak D call: TRBD1 (5 bases). Germline V gene data show CDR1 as SEHNR and CDR2 as FQNEAQ (reference sequence). This CDR3 contains 13 residues. V was clipped by 5 bases and J by 4 bases, with 9 bases between them. The CDR3 reads CASSPGLGNTIYF. Here the CDR3 DNA reads TGTGCCAGCAGCCCGGGACTCGGAAACACCATATATTTT.

The chain links TRBV6-5 to TRBJ1-4; D unresolved. Germline assignment: CDR1 MNHEY and CDR2 SVGAGI. The ends were cut back, 2 bases at V and 5 bases at J, with 12 bases in the middle. CDR3 length: 15 residues. CDR3: CASSYTGLRNEKLFF. DNA of the CDR3: TGTGCCAGCAGTTACACGGGTTTGAGGAATGAAAAACTGTTTTTT.

This chain uses TRBV4-2 with TRBJ2-5; D may be TRBD2 (5 bases). The CDR3 contains 15 residues. The V gene lost 0 bases and the J gene lost 1 base, with 9 bases spanning the gap. The germline V gene encodes CDR1 LGHNA and CDR2 YNFKEQ. The CDR3, as DNA: TGTGCCAGCAGCCAAGATAGACTACCCCAAGAGACCCAGTACTTC. This translates into CASSQDRLPQETQYF.

This clone showed up just a few times. This chain uses TRBV28 with TRBJ2-1; 8 bases match TRBD2. Germline CDR1 and CDR2: MDHEN and SYDVKM. The CDR3 covers 15 residues. The V and J ends lost 6 bases and 7 bases, in that order; junction bases with no gene match: 11. The chain's CDR3 is CASSGIGAGDNEQFF. The CDR3 DNA is TGTGCCAGCAGCGGGATAGGAGCGGGAGATAATGAGCAGTTCTTC.

This chain joins TRBV6-2 or TRBV6-3 and TRBJ2-5, with 7 bases identical to TRBD1. This CDR3 region has 16 residues. The germline gives CDR1 MNHEY, CDR2 SVGEGT. Unmatched junction bases numbered 11, after V lost 2 bases and J lost 5 bases. The CDR3 DNA reads TGTGCCAGCAGTTACACGACAGGGAATTCCGGCGAGACCCAGTACTTC. This codes for CASSYTTGNSGETQYF.

The chain couples TRBV5-1 to TRBJ1-2; maybe TRBD1 (5 bases). V was clipped by 3 bases and J by 7 bases, with 16 bases between them. CDR3 size: 14 residues. Per germline, CDR1 SGHRS and CDR2 YFSETQ. CDR3 in amino acids: CASSSTGARVGYTF. For the CDR3, the DNA is TGCGCCAGCAGCTCGACCGGGGCCAGGGTTGGCTACACCTTC.

The gene calls are TRBV9 and TRBJ2-7, with 7 bases fitting TRBD2. The CDR3 contains 16 residues. The junction had 10 bases not matched to a gene; V was cut back by 4 bases and J by 0 bases. Germline loops: CDR1 SGDLS, CDR2 YYNGEE. The CDR3 bases are TGTGCCAGCAGCCCCGACCTAGCGGAGAGCTCCTACGAGCAGTACTTC. Amino acids: CASSPDLAESSYEQYF.

This chain joins TRBV7-6 and TRBJ1-1, with a weak D call TRBD1 (5 bases). Trimming left V 4 bases short and J 1 base short, with 13 bases between. The CDR3 is 15 residues long. The germline gives CDR1 SGHVS, CDR2 FNYEAQ. CDR3 protein: CASSSEDRPNTEAFF. The CDR3, as DNA: TGTGCCAGCAGCTCAGAAGACAGACCGAACACTGAAGCTTTCTTT.

This clone was observed once. The J gene is TRBJ2-7, the V gene TRBV27; 11 nucleotides agree with TRBD2. V lost 6 bases, J lost 6 bases, and 7 bases stayed unmatched. Per the germline V gene, CDR1 is MNHEY and CDR2 is SMNVEV (reference sequence). There are 14 residues in the CDR3. The CDR3 DNA is TGTGCCAGCAGAATAGCGGGGGGGTATAGCGAGCAGTACTTC. Protein: CASRIAGGYSEQYF.

Points on this clone: This sample includes further DNA sequences coding for the same CDR3. The chain recombines TRBV19 with TRBJ2-5; D might be TRBD1 (6 bases). Germline values: CDR1 LNHDA, CDR2 SQIVND (reference sequence). The CDR3 consists of 11 residues. V was pared by 6 bases and J by 5 bases, with 7 bases between. The CDR3, as DNA: TGTGCCAGTAGGGGGGCGGAGACCCAGTACTTC. It encodes CASRGAETQYF. Filled out from reference TRBV19 and TRBJ2-5, the complete variable domain reads DGGITQSPKYLFRKEGQNVTLSCEQNLNHDAMYWYRQDPGQGLRLIYYSQIVNDFQKGDIAEGYSVSREKKESFPLTVTSAQKNPTAFYLCASRGAETQYFGPGTRLLVL.

This clone was seen only a few times. The chain is built from TRBV19 and TRBJ1-3; D remains unclear. The CDR3 runs to 13 residues. Germline CDR1 is LNHDA and CDR2 is SQIVND (reference sequence). Trimming stripped 6 bases from V and 8 bases from J, with 14 bases between. CDR3 nucleotide sequence: TGTGCCAGTAGCCCGAGCGGGATTGACACCATATATTTT. Its translation: CASSPSGIDTIYF.

This CDR3 reads CASSIQGRNYGYTF. As DNA, the CDR3 is TGTGCCAGTAGTATACAGGGTAGGAACTATGGCTACACCTTC. The chain joins TRBV19 to TRBJ1-2, with D perhaps TRBD1 (5 bases). The V and J ends lost 2 bases and 2 bases respectively, with 9 bases between them. The CDR3 is 14 residues long. Germline V gene sequence: CDR1 LNHDA, CDR2 SQIVND (reference sequence).

This chain joins TRBV28 and TRBJ2-7; no clear D. V dropped 4 bases and J dropped 6 bases, with 16 bases sitting between them. The CDR3 runs 14 residues. CDR1 is MDHEN and CDR2 is SYDVKM in the germline V gene. The chain's CDR3 is CASSYRGLEAEQYF. CDR3 coding DNA: TGTGCCAGCAGTTACAGAGGCCTAGAGGCCGAGCAGTACTTC.

This chain connects TRBV3-1 (or the pseudogene TRBV3-2) to TRBJ1-5; 8 bases align to TRBD1. V lost 3 bases to trimming and J lost 5 bases; unmatched junction nucleotides: 6. The CDR3 contains 15 residues. Germline V CDR1 and CDR2: LGHDT, YNNKEL (reference sequence). The CDR3 loop reads CASSQAGGPDQPQHF. CDR3 in DNA: TGTGCCAGCAGCCAGGCAGGGGGCCCCGATCAGCCCCAGCATTTT.

The J gene is TRBJ2-7, the V gene TRBV29-1; 10 positions agree with TRBD2. CDR1 and CDR2 from the germline V gene are SQVTM and ANQGSEA. Trimming cost V 7 bases and J 9 bases; bases outside gene matches: 15. This CDR3 region has 14 residues. This chain's CDR3 is CSAVEREGPSGQYF. For the CDR3, the DNA is TGCAGCGCTGTAGAGCGGGAGGGCCCATCAGGGCAGTACTTC.

The chain has TRBV28 and TRBJ2-5; 9 nucleotides align to TRBD1. In germline, CDR1 is MDHEN, CDR2 SYDVKM. V dropped 5 bases and J dropped 4; count of bases not matched to a gene: 8. This CDR3 is built from 15 residues. CDR3 region: CASSGRTGDRETQYF. The CDR3 DNA sequence: TGTGCCAGCAGTGGAAGGACAGGGGACCGAGAGACCCAGTACTTC.

V is TRBV25-1 and J is TRBJ2-5; possibly TRBD1 for D (6 bases). There are 14 residues in the CDR3. The V end lost 4 bases, the J end lost 0 bases, and 9 bases lay between the germline ends. Per the germline V gene, CDR1 is MGHDK and CDR2 is SYGVNS. CDR3 residues: CASSAGQYQETQYF. The CDR3 DNA sequence: TGTGCCAGCAGTGCAGGACAGTACCAAGAGACCCAGTACTTC.

This chain uses TRBV4-1 with TRBJ2-1; TRBD2 matches 14 bases. Looked up from germline, CDR1 is MGHRA and CDR2 is YSYEKL. The CDR3 extends over 17 amino acids. V was clipped by 5 bases and J by 6 bases; unmatched bases: 9. The CDR3: CASSTRLAGGEGNEQFF. The CDR3 DNA reads TGCGCCAGCAGCACCCGACTAGCGGGAGGGGAGGGCAATGAGCAGTTCTTC.

The CDR3 DNA is TGTGCCAGCAGCCCACAGGCAGGTACAGGGGTCTACGAGCAGTACTTC. Translation: CASSPQAGTGVYEQYF. The V gene is TRBV7-2, the J gene TRBJ2-7; the match to TRBD1 covers 7 bases. Germline V CDR1 and CDR2: SGHTA, FQGNSA. J gave up 3 bases and V 5 bases, and 13 bases lay outside the gene matches. This CDR3 region has 16 residues.

The chain links TRBV5-1 to TRBJ2-2; 12 bases are a match to TRBD2. Trimming cost V 0 bases and J 5 bases; bases outside gene matches: 2. Germline lookup yields CDR1 SGHRS and CDR2 YFSETQ. The CDR3 loop spans 16 amino acids. This chain's CDR3 is CASSLGLAGVTGELFF. The CDR3 nucleotides read TGCGCCAGCAGCTTGGGACTAGCGGGAGTTACCGGGGAGCTGTTTTTT. Drawing the rest from reference TRBV5-1 and TRBJ2-2, the complete variable domain is KAGVTQTPRYLIKTRGQQVTLSCSPISGHRSVSWYQQTPGQGLQFLFEYFSETQRNKGNFPGRFSGRQFSNSRSEMNVSTLELGDSALYLCASSLGLAGVTGELFFGEGSRLTVL.